This is a list of T cell receptor beta chains from one sample in a study of monozygotic twins with cystic fibrosis. Profiled with immunoSEQ multiplex PCR; TCRdb holds only in-frame clones, not every one. The sample lists fewer than 11,000 clones, over 99% occurring once. Material: blood. Receptor source: a man between 18 and 29 years old with cystic fibrosis. Both conserved end residues are part of each CDR3. Each record gives: J gene, V gene, clone size, D gene, CDR3 DNA, CDR3 protein. D genes are given only for firm matches. Rows give clone size only sometimes, using once, few, many, or a class for an expanded clone.

>TRBJ2-3|TRBV7-2|NA|NA
TGTGCCAGCAGCTCTTCGAACACAGATACGCAGTATTTT
CASSSSNTDTQYF
>TRBJ2-3|TRBV19|NA|TRBD2
TGTGCCAGTAAGTTGGCGGGGGGCAAAGATACGCAGTATTTT
CASKLAGGKDTQYF
>TRBJ2-5|TRBV9|NA|NA
TGTGCCAGCAGCGCAACGGGAAGGGCCCAGTACTTC
CASSATGRAQYF
>TRBJ2-5|TRBV5-1|NA|NA
TGCGCCAGCAGCTTGAGGCCATACCAAGAGACCCAGTACTTC
CASSLRPYQETQYF
>TRBJ2-7|TRBV4-2|NA|TRBD1
TGTGCCAGCAGCCAGCCCGGGACAGGGATCTACGAGCAGTACTTC
CASSQPGTGIYEQYF
>TRBJ2-7|TRBV6-5|NA|NA
TGTGCCAGCAGACCCGAGCGGAACCACTACGAGCAGTACTTC
CASRPERNHYEQYF
>TRBJ1-1|TRBV19|NA|NA
TGTGCCAGTAGCGGCCCAGGCACTGAAGCTTTCTTT
CASSGPGTEAFF
>TRBJ1-1|TRBV7-6|NA|NA
TGTGCCAGCAGGGCAGACGTGAACACTGAAGCTTTCTTT
CASRADVNTEAFF
>TRBJ2-7|TRBV30|NA|NA
TGTGCCTGGAGCCTAACAGAGAACTACGAGCAGTACTTC
CAWSLTENYEQYF
>TRBJ2-3|TRBV5-5|NA|NA
TGTGCCAGCAGCTTGGGCCGGACTACGGGCACAGATACGCAGTATTTT
CASSLGRTTGTDTQYF
>TRBJ2-5|TRBV30|NA|TRBD2
TGTGCCTGTGGACTAGCGGGAGAACAAGAGACCCAGTACTTC
CACGLAGEQETQYF
>TRBJ2-7|TRBV28|NA|NA
TGTGCCAGCGTGGGGTCCCACGAGCAGTACTTC
CASVGSHEQYF
>TRBJ1-1|TRBV19|NA|NA
TGTGCCAGTAGTGTCCGGACAGATAACACTGAAGCTTTCTTT
CASSVRTDNTEAFF
>TRBJ1-1|TRBV2|NA|NA
TGTGCCAGCAGTGACCGTGGTAAGAAAGGAGAAGCTTTCTTT
CASSDRGKKGEAFF
>TRBJ2-2|TRBV5-1|NA|TRBD1
TGCGCCAGCAGCTTAGGACAGGGGGGACGTTTGATCGGGGAGCTGTTTTTT
CASSLGQGGRLIGELFF
>TRBJ2-7|TRBV19|NA|NA
TGTGCCAGTAGTATCTCCAGGGGCACCTACGAGCAGTACTTC
CASSISRGTYEQYF
>TRBJ2-2|TRBV18|NA|TRBD2
TGTGCCAGCTCACCACCGAGGACTAGCGGGAGCTTCGCCGGGGAGCTGTTTTTT
CASSPPRTSGSFAGELFF
>TRBJ2-1|TRBV5-1|once|NA
TGCGCCAGCAGCTTGGAGCCCAGGGGCGATGAGCAGTTCTTC
CASSLEPRGDEQFF
>TRBJ1-2|TRBV30|NA|NA
TGTGCCTGGAGTGTAAGGGAGGCCGGCTATGGCTACACCTTC
CAWSVREAGYGYTF
>TRBJ1-1|TRBV7-2|NA|NA
TGTGCCAGCAGCTTATTCCTATTTGGGGGAAGGAACACTGAAGCTTTCTTT
CASSLFLFGGRNTEAFF